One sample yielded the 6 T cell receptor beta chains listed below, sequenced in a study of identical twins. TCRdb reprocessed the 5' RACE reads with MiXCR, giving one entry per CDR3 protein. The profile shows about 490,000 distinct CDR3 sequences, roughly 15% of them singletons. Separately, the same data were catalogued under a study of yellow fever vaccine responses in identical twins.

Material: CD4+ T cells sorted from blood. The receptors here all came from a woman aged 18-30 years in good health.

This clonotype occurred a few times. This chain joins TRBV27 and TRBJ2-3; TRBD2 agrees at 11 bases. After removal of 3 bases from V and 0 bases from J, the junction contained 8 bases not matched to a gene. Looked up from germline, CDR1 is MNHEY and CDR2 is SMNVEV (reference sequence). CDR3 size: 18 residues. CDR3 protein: CASSFYGLAGGSTDTQYF. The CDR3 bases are TGTGCCAGCAGTTTTTACGGTTTAGCGGGAGGGAGCACAGATACGCAGTATTTT.

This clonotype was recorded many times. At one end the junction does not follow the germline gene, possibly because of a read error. Written as DNA, the CDR3 is TGCGCCAGCAGATTGGACGGTAATAGCAATCAGCCCCAGCATTTT. It specifies CASRLDGNSNQPQHF. This chain connects TRBV5-1 to TRBJ1-5; no clear D gene. In germline, CDR1 is SGHRS, CDR2 YFSETQ. The CDR3 has 15 residues.

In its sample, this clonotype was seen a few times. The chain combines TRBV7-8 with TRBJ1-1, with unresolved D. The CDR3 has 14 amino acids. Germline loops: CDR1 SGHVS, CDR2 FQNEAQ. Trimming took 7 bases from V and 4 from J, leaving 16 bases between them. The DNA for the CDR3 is TGTGCCAGCATCCCTAGGGAGGTCGGCACTGAAGCTTTCTTT. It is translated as CASIPREVGTEAFF.

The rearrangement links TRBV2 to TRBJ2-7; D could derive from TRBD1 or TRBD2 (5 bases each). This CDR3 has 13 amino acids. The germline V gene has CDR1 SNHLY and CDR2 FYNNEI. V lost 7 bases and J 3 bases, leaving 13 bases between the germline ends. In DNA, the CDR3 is TGTGCCAGCACCTCCGGGACGCACTACGAGCAGTACTTC. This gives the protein CASTSGTHYEQYF.

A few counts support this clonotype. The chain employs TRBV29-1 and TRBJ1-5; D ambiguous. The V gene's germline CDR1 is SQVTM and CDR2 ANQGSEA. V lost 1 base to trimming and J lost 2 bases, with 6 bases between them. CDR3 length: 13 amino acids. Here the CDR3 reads CSVEVQRNQPQHF. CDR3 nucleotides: TGCAGCGTTGAAGTCCAGCGCAATCAGCCCCAGCATTTT.

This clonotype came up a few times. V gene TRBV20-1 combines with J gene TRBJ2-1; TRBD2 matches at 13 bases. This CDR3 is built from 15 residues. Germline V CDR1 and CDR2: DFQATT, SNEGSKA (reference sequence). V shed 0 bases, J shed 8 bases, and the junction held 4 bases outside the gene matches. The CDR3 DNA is TGCAGTGCTAGAGATTGGACTAGCGGGAGTTATGAGCAGTTCTTC. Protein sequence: CSARDWTSGSYEQFF.